The rows below give T cell receptor beta chains drawn from one sample of a study of a mutant IDH1 vaccine in newly diagnosed glioma. Sequencing used immunoSEQ multiplex PCR; TCRdb keeps in-frame clones, though not all of them. The sample holds about 66,000 clones; 65% to 90% are singletons and the top ten take around 2.9%. The input for sequencing was PBMCs, taken from a glioma patient treated with radiotherapy, temozolomide or both. These receptors came from a man under 40 with glioma. The CDR3 runs from the conserved cysteine through the conserved F or W. The D gene is left open where the match is weak. Part of the rows lack a size; the others show once, few, many or a class for expanded clones.

v_gene,abundance,j_gene,d_gene,CDR3aa,CDR3nt
TRBV5-1,NA,TRBJ1-6,TRBD1,CASSPRQGSHSPLHF,TGCGCCAGCAGCCCTCGACAGGGTTCTCATTCACCCCTCCACTTT
TRBV19,NA,TRBJ2-3,TRBD1,CASRPGQGVNTQYF,TGTGCCAGTAGGCCGGGACAGGGAGTAAATACGCAGTATTTT
TRBV11-2,few,TRBJ2-1,TRBD2,CASSSTTSGGPAGEQFF,TGTGCCAGCAGTTCAACGACTAGCGGGGGGCCAGCTGGCGAGCAGTTCTTC
TRBV6-5,once,TRBJ2-1,NA,CASSYERSGEQFF,TGTGCCAGCAGTTACGAAAGGTCGGGTGAGCAGTTCTTC
TRBV28,NA,TRBJ2-7,TRBD1,CASSHYDRAYEQYF,TGTGCCAGCAGTCATTATGACAGGGCCTACGAGCAGTACTTC
TRBV29-1,NA,TRBJ2-7,TRBD1,CSVGGTGGFYEQYF,TGCAGCGTTGGTGGGACAGGGGGTTTCTACGAGCAGTACTTC
TRBV19,NA,TRBJ1-2,NA,CASSIAAAGYGYTF,TGTGCCAGTAGTATAGCCGCTGCGGGGTATGGCTACACCTTC
TRBV7-9,few,TRBJ1-5,NA,CASSLKRSNQPQHF,TGTGCCAGCAGCTTAAAGCGCAGTAATCAGCCCCAGCATTTT
TRBV6-1,NA,TRBJ1-2,NA,CASSEAPGNYGYTF,TGTGCCAGCAGTGAAGCACCGGGGAACTATGGCTACACCTTC
TRBV6-5,NA,TRBJ2-7,NA,CASRDTGPTPYEQYF,TGTGCCAGCAGGGACACAGGGCCGACCCCCTACGAGCAGTACTTC
TRBV5-8,once,TRBJ1-5,TRBD1,CASSLSPRTGGAGKPQHF,TGTGCCAGCAGCTTAAGTCCAAGGACAGGGGGCGCAGGTAAGCCCCAGCATTTT
TRBV11-2,NA,TRBJ2-1,TRBD2,CASSSAGGWNEQFF,TGTGCCAGCAGCTCGGCGGGAGGGTGGAATGAGCAGTTCTTC
TRBV20-1,NA,TRBJ2-5,NA,CSALKRETQYF,TGCAGTGCCTTAAAAAGGGAGACCCAGTACTTC
TRBV5-4,NA,TRBJ2-5,NA,CASSSKTELLPQETQYF,TGTGCCAGCAGCTCTAAAACGGAACTTTTGCCCCAAGAGACCCAGTACTTC
TRBV5-4,NA,TRBJ1-2,NA,CASSSETPNYGYTF,TGTGCCAGCAGCTCCGAGACACCCAACTATGGCTACACCTTC
TRBV6-6,NA,TRBJ2-7,NA,CASNSPGGYTYEQYF,TGTGCCAGCAATTCACCCGGGGGTTATACCTACGAGCAGTACTTC
TRBV2,once,TRBJ1-5,NA,CASAYGQPQHF,TGTGCCAGTGCGTACGGCCAGCCCCAGCATTTT